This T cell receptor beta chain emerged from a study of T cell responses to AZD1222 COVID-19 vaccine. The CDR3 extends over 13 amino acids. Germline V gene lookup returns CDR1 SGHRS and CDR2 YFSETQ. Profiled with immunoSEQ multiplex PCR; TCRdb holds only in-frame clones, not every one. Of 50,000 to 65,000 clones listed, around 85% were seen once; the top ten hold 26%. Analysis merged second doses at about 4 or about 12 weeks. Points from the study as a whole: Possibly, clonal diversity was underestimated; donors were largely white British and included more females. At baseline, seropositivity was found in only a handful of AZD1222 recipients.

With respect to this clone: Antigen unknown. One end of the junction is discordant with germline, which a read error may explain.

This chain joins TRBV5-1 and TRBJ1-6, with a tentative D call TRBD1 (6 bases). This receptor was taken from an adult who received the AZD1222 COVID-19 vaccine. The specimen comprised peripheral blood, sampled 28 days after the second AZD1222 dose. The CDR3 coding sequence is TGCGCCAGCAGTTTGGAGGGGGAGTCACCCCTCCACTTT. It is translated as CASSLEGESPLHF.